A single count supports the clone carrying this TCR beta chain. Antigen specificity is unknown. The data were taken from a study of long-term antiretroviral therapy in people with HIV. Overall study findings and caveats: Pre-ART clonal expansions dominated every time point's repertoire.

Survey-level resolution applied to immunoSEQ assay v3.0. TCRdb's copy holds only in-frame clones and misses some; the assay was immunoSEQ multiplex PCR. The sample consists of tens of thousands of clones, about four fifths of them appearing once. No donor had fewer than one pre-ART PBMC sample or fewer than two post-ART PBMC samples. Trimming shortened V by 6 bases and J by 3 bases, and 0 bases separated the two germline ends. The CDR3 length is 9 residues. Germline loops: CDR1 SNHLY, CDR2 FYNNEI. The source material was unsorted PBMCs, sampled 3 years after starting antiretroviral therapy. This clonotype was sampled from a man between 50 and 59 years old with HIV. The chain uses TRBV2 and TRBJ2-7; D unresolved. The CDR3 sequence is CASSYEQYF. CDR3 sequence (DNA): TGTGCCAGCAGCTACGAGCAGTACTTC.